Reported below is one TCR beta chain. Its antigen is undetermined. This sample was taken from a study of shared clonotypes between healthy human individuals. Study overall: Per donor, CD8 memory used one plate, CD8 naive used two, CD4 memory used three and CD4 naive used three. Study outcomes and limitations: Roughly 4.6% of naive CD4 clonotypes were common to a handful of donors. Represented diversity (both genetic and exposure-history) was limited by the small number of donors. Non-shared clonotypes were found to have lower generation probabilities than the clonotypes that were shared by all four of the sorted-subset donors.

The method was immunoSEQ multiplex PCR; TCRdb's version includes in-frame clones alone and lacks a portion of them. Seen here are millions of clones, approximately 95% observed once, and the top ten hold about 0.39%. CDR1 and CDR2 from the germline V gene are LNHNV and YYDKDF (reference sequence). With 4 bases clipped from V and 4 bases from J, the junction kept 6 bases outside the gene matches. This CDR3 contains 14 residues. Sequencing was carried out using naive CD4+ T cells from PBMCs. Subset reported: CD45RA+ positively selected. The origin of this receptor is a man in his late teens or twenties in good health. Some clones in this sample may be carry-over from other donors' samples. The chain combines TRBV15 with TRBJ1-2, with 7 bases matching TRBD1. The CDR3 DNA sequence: TGTGCCACCAGCATAAGGGGGCCAGGCTATGGCTACACCTTC. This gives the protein CATSIRGPGYGYTF.